These 5 T cell receptor beta chains originate from one sample sequenced in a study of T cell repertoires in cytomegalovirus infection. Their antigens remain unidentified. TCRdb re-analysed the reads in MiXCR, keeping a single row per CDR3 protein. The sample records about 500,000 distinct CDR3 sequences, 30% to 40% being singletons. The source was cultured PBMCs, collected from culture after CMV antigen stimulation. All receptors derive from a human donor in good health (CMV status not recorded). Some clones in this sample may be carry-over from other donors' samples.

CDR3 in DNA: TGTGCCTGGAGTCCCACAGGGTGGCAGCCCCAGCATTTT. Its translation is CAWSPTGWQPQHF. The V and J genes are TRBV30 and TRBJ1-5; D is perhaps TRBD1 (6 bases). The germline V gene has CDR1 GTSNPN and CDR2 SVGIG (reference sequence). V shed 2 bases and J shed 7 bases, with 12 bases lying between them. The CDR3 length is 13 residues.

This clonotype appeared a few times. This chain uses TRBV7-8 with TRBJ2-1; D is perhaps TRBD2 (6 bases). This CDR3 spans 16 amino acids. The V gene lost 4 bases and the J gene lost 8 bases, with 21 bases spanning the gap. CDR1 and CDR2 from the germline V gene are SGHVS and FQNEAQ. The CDR3 loop reads CASSSRQRAVVDEQFF. In DNA form, the CDR3 reads TGTGCCAGCAGCTCCCGCCAGCGGGCCGTAGTCGATGAGCAGTTCTTC.

In its sample, this clonotype was seen once. The chain employs TRBV10-2 and TRBJ1-2; D remains unclear. Germline CDR1 reads WSHSY; CDR2 reads SAAADI. Trimming took off 10 bases at V and 8 bases at J, with 14 bases between the two ends. This CDR3 has 11 amino acids. The chain's CDR3 is CATSIEGGYTF. CDR3 nucleotide sequence: TGCGCCACCTCGATAGAGGGAGGCTACACCTTC.

The V and J genes are TRBV4-1 and TRBJ2-2; 9 nucleotides align to TRBD2. Germline CDR1 and CDR2: MGHRA and YSYEKL. The CDR3 length is 18 residues. J lost 4 bases, V lost 0 bases, and 9 bases had no gene match. The CDR3 DNA sequence: TGCGCCAGCAGCCAAGAGGGCGGGAGGGCCAGTGTCACCGGGGAGCTGTTTTTT. It is translated as CASSQEGGRASVTGELFF.

This clonotype was seen a few times. The genes are TRBV7-2 and TRBJ2-1; 7 bases line up with TRBD1. Germline CDR1 and CDR2: SGHTA and FQGNSA. After removal of 5 bases from V and 9 bases from J, the junction contained 16 bases not matched to a gene. CDR3 length: 16 residues. The CDR3 protein is CASSRTLRDSFAEQFF. In DNA, the CDR3 is TGTGCCAGCAGCAGAACCCTCCGGGACAGCTTTGCTGAGCAGTTCTTC.